The 22 T cell receptor beta chains given below trace back to one sample, sequenced in a study of blood T cell repertoires in COVID-19. Method: immunoSEQ multiplex PCR; TCRdb's copy keeps in-frame clones and lacks some. The data show over 150,000 clones, 76% seen once. The specimen was peripheral blood. These receptors all come from a woman aged 80 or over with acute or convalescent COVID-19.

The CDR3 reads CASSLGRGGRFLSAYNEQFF. DNA of the CDR3: TGTGCCAGCAGCTTAGGACGGGGGGGCCGATTTCTATCCGCCTACAATGAGCAGTTCTTC. The chain recombines TRBV7-6 with TRBJ2-1, with 8 bases aligning to TRBD2. Germline V gene lookup returns CDR1 SGHVS and CDR2 FNYEAQ. The CDR3 has 20 residues. V shed 1 base and J 2 bases; nucleotides not matched to a gene: 16.

The V and J genes are TRBV10-3 and TRBJ2-2; the D gene is possibly TRBD1 (5 bases). Trimming removed 11 bases at V and 1 base at J, with 14 bases between. This CDR3 has 14 residues. Germline CDR1 is ENHRY and CDR2 is SYGVKD. The CDR3 bases are TGTGCCGGTAGGCAGGGCCAGAACACCGGGGAGCTGTTTTTT. Translated, it gives CAGRQGQNTGELFF.

The chain combines TRBV11-3 with TRBJ2-3; 13 nucleotides match TRBD2. The germline V gene encodes CDR1 SGHNT and CDR2 YENEEA. The CDR3 runs 17 residues. Losses at the gene ends were 5 bases for V and 4 bases for J; bases not matched to a gene: 9. The CDR3 DNA is TGTGCCAGCAGCCCCACCCGGACTAGCGGGAGTCCAGATACGCAGTATTTT. This gives the protein CASSPTRTSGSPDTQYF.

J is TRBJ1-5 and V is TRBV19; TRBD1 matches at 9 bases. V shed 0 bases and J 5 bases; nucleotides not matched to a gene: 2. The germline gives CDR1 LNHDA, CDR2 SQIVND (reference sequence). The CDR3 extends over 15 amino acids. CDR3 loop: CASSIDTGGYQPQHF. The CDR3 DNA sequence: TGTGCCAGTAGTATAGATACAGGGGGCTATCAGCCCCAGCATTTT.

This chain connects TRBV6-2 or TRBV6-3 to TRBJ2-3; TRBD2 aligns across 11 bases. From germline, CDR1 is MNHEY and CDR2 SVGEGT. Losses at the gene ends were 2 bases for V and 2 bases for J; bases not matched to a gene: 9. The CDR3 runs to 18 residues. The CDR3 region is CASSYPSGGSTVTDTQYF. CDR3 sequence (DNA): TGTGCCAGCAGTTACCCTAGCGGGGGGTCGACGGTCACAGATACGCAGTATTTT.

V usage is TRBV7-9 and J usage is TRBJ1-6; D unclear. V lost 5 bases, J lost 10 bases, and 12 bases lay in between. This CDR3 spans 13 amino acids. CDR1 is SEHNR, CDR2 FQNEAQ, per germline (reference sequence). The CDR3 loop reads CASSPAAGSPLHF. CDR3 bases: TGTGCCAGCAGCCCCGCCGCGGGGTCACCCCTCCACTTT.

The rearrangement joins TRBV6-5 to TRBJ1-2, with TRBD1 identical over 11 bases. CDR3 size: 15 residues. The V segment lost 2 bases and the J segment 7 bases; nucleotides outside the gene matches: 6. Germline V CDR1 and CDR2: MNHEY, SVGAGI. The CDR3 DNA is TGTGCCAGCAGTTACACAACTGGGACAGGGGGTGGCTACACCTTC. The encoded protein is CASSYTTGTGGGYTF.

The rearrangement links TRBV5-6 to TRBJ1-1, with D unresolved. CDR1 is SGHDT, CDR2 YYEEEE, per germline. The germline V and J ends were trimmed by 0 bases and 1 base, with 7 bases remaining between them. This CDR3 region has 14 residues. The CDR3 spells CASSLGTANTEAFF. As DNA, the CDR3 is TGTGCCAGCAGCTTGGGAACAGCGAACACTGAAGCTTTCTTT.

The chain is built from TRBV6-5 and TRBJ1-5; no definite D call. The length of the CDR3 is 14 residues. Trimming stripped 8 bases from V and 0 bases from J, with 11 bases between. Germline V gene lookup returns CDR1 MNHEY and CDR2 SVGAGI. CDR3 coding DNA: TGTGCCAGCCGATCCCTCTATAGCAATCAGCCCCAGCATTTT. Translated, it gives CASRSLYSNQPQHF.

The chain's CDR3 is CASSRNPQTGNTGELFF. The DNA of the CDR3 is TGTGCCAGCAGCCGAAACCCTCAGACAGGGAATACCGGGGAGCTGTTTTTT. V usage is TRBV5-8 and J usage is TRBJ2-2; TRBD1 matches at 7 bases. This CDR3 spans 17 amino acids. In germline, CDR1 is SGHTS, CDR2 YDEGEE. V lost 4 bases and J lost 5; bases outside the gene matches: 14.

The rearrangement uses TRBV12-5 and TRBJ2-7, with D perhaps matching TRBD2 (7 bases). The V gene's germline CDR1 is LGHNT and CDR2 FRNRAP. There are 19 residues in the CDR3. The V end was cut by 1 base, the J end by 5 bases, with 27 bases between. The CDR3 DNA reads as TGTGCTAGTGGTTTGGCGTCTAGCGGCAGTACAGAGGGGGAACACGAGCAGTACTTC. This translates into CASGLASSGSTEGEHEQYF.

This chain connects TRBV5-4 to TRBJ2-1, with 8 bases lining up with TRBD2. The V segment lost 4 bases and the J segment 2 bases; nucleotides outside the gene matches: 14. The germline CDR1 and CDR2 sequences are SGHNT and YYREEE (reference sequence). This CDR3 has 18 amino acids. The CDR3 nucleotides are TGTGCCAGCAGCAGGGGCGGATCAGGGCGGGGGGCCTACAATGAGCAGTTCTTC. Protein sequence: CASSRGGSGRGAYNEQFF.

The V call is TRBV10-3, the J call TRBJ1-4; TRBD1 matches 7 bases. The trim removed 6 bases at V and 8 bases at J, leaving 12 bases unmatched. In germline, CDR1 is ENHRY, CDR2 SYGVKD. The CDR3 spans 15 residues. The CDR3 DNA follows: TGTGCCATCAGCAAGGGGGCGCAGACGGTCGAAAAACTGTTTTTT. It is translated as CAISKGAQTVEKLFF.

The gene calls are TRBV5-8 and TRBJ1-6; the D is unclear. The CDR3 totals 14 residues. Trimming took off 6 bases at V and 4 bases at J, with 11 bases between the two ends. Germline lookup yields CDR1 SGHTS and CDR2 YDEGEE. CDR3 in amino acids: CASTVTPYNSPLHF. The CDR3, as DNA: TGTGCCAGCACCGTGACACCTTATAATTCACCCCTCCACTTT. Full variable domain (outside the CDR3, taken from reference TRBV5-8 and TRBJ1-6): EAGVTQSPTHLIKTRGQQATLRCSPISGHTSVYWYQQALGLGLQFLLWYDEGEERNRGNFPPRFSGRQFPNYSSELNVNALELEDSALYLCASTVTPYNSPLHFGNGTRLTVT.

The chain couples TRBV4-3 to TRBJ1-6; D is unresolved. Trimming shortened V by 4 bases and J by 0 bases, and 13 bases separated the two germline ends. Germline V CDR1 and CDR2: LGHNA, YSLEER. The CDR3 sequence is 17 residues long. DNA of the CDR3: TGCGCCAGCAGCCCCGCACTTCCGAGCTCCTATAATTCACCCCTCCACTTT. Encoded protein: CASSPALPSSYNSPLHF.

This chain uses TRBV19 with TRBJ2-1; D not certain. The CDR3 has 13 amino acids. CDR1 is LNHDA and CDR2 is SQIVND in the germline V gene (reference sequence). V was cut by 3 bases and J by 6 bases, with 9 bases left in between. In DNA form, the CDR3 reads TGTGCCAGTAGTATTGGCCCTCCCAATGAGCAGTTCTTC. Amino acids: CASSIGPPNEQFF. The full variable domain, in which reference TRBV19 and TRBJ2-1 provide the parts outside the CDR3, is DGGITQSPKYLFRKEGQNVTLSCEQNLNHDAMYWYRQDPGQGLRLIYYSQIVNDFQKGDIAEGYSVSREKKESFPLTVTSAQKNPTAFYLCASSIGPPNEQFFGPGTRLTVL.

The chain recombines TRBV4-2 with TRBJ2-7, with 7 bases fitting TRBD2. In germline, CDR1 is LGHNA, CDR2 YNFKEQ. With 1 base clipped from V and 2 bases from J, the junction kept 2 bases outside the gene matches. The length of the CDR3 is 14 residues. The CDR3 here is CASSQAGGAYEQYF. The CDR3 nucleotides are TGTGCCAGCAGCCAAGCGGGGGGTGCCTACGAGCAGTACTTC.

The genes are TRBV14 and TRBJ2-1, with D unresolved. In germline, CDR1 is SGHDN, CDR2 FVKESK. The germline V and J ends were trimmed by 3 bases and 6 bases, with 12 bases remaining between them. CDR3 length equals 14 residues. CDR3 residues: CASSQFGGINEQFF. The CDR3 region has the DNA TGTGCCAGCAGCCAGTTCGGCGGAATCAATGAGCAGTTCTTC.

The CDR3, as DNA: TGTGCCAGCAGCTTCACCACCGGGACTTTAGCCAAAAACATTCAGTACTTC. Protein sequence: CASSFTTGTLAKNIQYF. This sequence joins TRBV7-9 and TRBJ2-4; D might be TRBD2 (6 bases). This CDR3 is built from 17 residues. Germline values: CDR1 SEHNR, CDR2 FQNEAQ (reference sequence). Deletions cut 3 bases from V and 0 bases from J, with 15 bases between.

The rearrangement links TRBV6-5 to TRBJ1-2; TRBD1 aligns across 10 bases. The length of the CDR3 is 14 residues. Looked up from germline, CDR1 is MNHEY and CDR2 is SVGAGI. V was pared by 7 bases and J by 7 bases, with 9 bases of the junction left unmatched. CDR3 sequence reads: CASNRDRGSGGYTF. CDR3 in DNA: TGTGCCAGCAACCGGGACAGGGGATCGGGTGGCTACACCTTC.

The CDR3, as DNA: TGTGCCACCAGCAGACTAGGAGAGACCCAGTACTTC. Protein: CATSRLGETQYF. The genes are TRBV15 and TRBJ2-5; D remains ambiguous. CDR3 length: 12 residues. V lost 2 bases and J lost 4, with 5 bases in between. Germline V gives CDR1 LNHNV, CDR2 YYDKDF (reference sequence).

V gene TRBV27 combines with J gene TRBJ2-1; 8 bases align to TRBD2. The germline V gene encodes CDR1 MNHEY and CDR2 SMNVEV (reference sequence). The J segment lost 2 bases and the V segment lost 7 bases, leaving 10 bases of the junction unmatched. This CDR3 has 16 amino acids. The CDR3 loop is CASTLVAGGPYNEQFF. Here the CDR3 DNA reads TGTGCCAGCACTCTCGTCGCGGGAGGACCCTACAATGAGCAGTTCTTC.